Presented here are 20 T cell receptor beta chains from one specimen sequenced in a study of cytomegalovirus exposure and HLA in healthy donors. The PCR contained 60 Vbeta and 13 Jbeta primers. Here immunoSEQ multiplex PCR was the method, and the copy in TCRdb shows in-frame clones only, minus some. The sample carries under 200,000 clones, 70% to 80% recorded once. Sequenced sample: PBMCs. These receptors all stem from a man in his forties or fifties in good health and CMV-seropositive.

This clone was seen only a few times. This chain links TRBV28 with TRBJ2-1; TRBD2 agrees at 10 bases. V dropped 7 bases and J dropped 6; count of bases not matched to a gene: 9. The CDR3 is 15 amino acids. Germline lookup yields CDR1 MDHEN and CDR2 SYDVKM. The CDR3 nucleotides are TGTGCCAGCAAAAAGCGGGGGGGAATAGGCAATGAGCAGTTCTTC. This encodes CASKKRGGIGNEQFF.

V is TRBV7-9 and J is TRBJ2-5; D might be TRBD1 (6 bases). The closer fit of TRBJ2-7 to the DNA end suggests the J call may be wrong. This CDR3 is 15 amino acids long. The V gene's germline CDR1 is SEHNR and CDR2 FQNEAQ (reference sequence). CDR3 in DNA: TGTGCCAGCACCAACCCCGGGACACGAATCTACGAGCAGTACTTC. This encodes CASTNPGTRIYEQYF.

V is TRBV4-1 and J is TRBJ2-7; TRBD2 is a possible D gene (5 bases). CDR3 length: 16 residues. The V end was cut by 4 bases, the J end by 2 bases, with 18 bases between. Germline V gene data show CDR1 as MGHRA and CDR2 as YSYEKL. The CDR3 spells CASSRDTRKKTYEQYF. For the CDR3, the DNA is TGCGCCAGCAGCCGCGACACTAGAAAGAAAACCTACGAGCAGTACTTC.

The V gene is TRBV7-9, the J gene TRBJ1-1, with D possibly matching TRBD1 (5 bases). The V gene lost 5 bases and the J gene lost 5 bases, with 18 bases spanning the gap. The germline V gene has CDR1 SEHNR and CDR2 FQNEAQ (reference sequence). The CDR3 contains 15 residues. Here the CDR3 DNA reads TGTGCCAGCAGCGTTACAGGAGTAGCGGGAACTGAAGCTTTCTTT. This codes for CASSVTGVAGTEAFF.

The chain uses TRBV9 and TRBJ2-2; 9 bases fit TRBD1. CDR1 is SGDLS and CDR2 is YYNGEE in the germline V gene. CDR3 length: 16 amino acids. The V and J ends lost 2 bases and 5 bases, in that order; junction bases with no gene match: 7. The CDR3 loop reads CASSVGGQGVTGELFF. The CDR3 DNA reads as TGTGCCAGCAGCGTCGGGGGACAGGGCGTAACCGGGGAGCTGTTTTTT.

The chain combines TRBV7-2 with TRBJ2-7, with TRBD1 as a possible D gene (5 bases). The CDR3 consists of 13 residues. V shed 3 bases and J shed 1 base, with 7 bases lying between them. Germline V gene sequence: CDR1 SGHTA, CDR2 FQGNSA. The DNA for the CDR3 is TGTGCCAGCAGCTTTACAGGATCCTACGAGCAGTACTTC. Its protein is CASSFTGSYEQYF.

The chain employs TRBV5-4 and TRBJ2-5; 8 bases line up with TRBD1. This CDR3 is 13 amino acids long. The ends lost 4 bases at V and 5 bases at J; junction bases unmatched: 4. From germline, CDR1 is SGHNT and CDR2 YYREEE (reference sequence). CDR3 residues: CASSRTGPETQYF. The CDR3 nucleotides read TGTGCCAGCAGCAGGACAGGGCCGGAGACCCAGTACTTC.

In this sample, this clone turned up once. The DNA for the CDR3 is TGTGCCAGCAGCCAAGATCCTTCGGGGAACACTGAAGCTTTCTTT. This sequence encodes CASSQDPSGNTEAFF. The chain combines TRBV14 with TRBJ1-1; D is unresolved. This CDR3 region has 15 residues. Looked up from germline, CDR1 is SGHDN and CDR2 is FVKESK. V was trimmed by 0 bases and J by 1 base, leaving 9 bases between them.

Details on this clone: The junction departs from the called germline gene at one end, perhaps through a read error. This sequence joins TRBV7-7 and TRBJ2-2; a weak D match, TRBD1 (6 bases). CDR1 is SSHAT and CDR2 is FNYEAQ in the germline V gene (reference sequence). The CDR3 runs 16 residues. The CDR3 loop is CASSFRPGQNTGELFF. CDR3 bases: TGTGCTAGCAGCTTCCGGCCGGGACAAAACACCGGGGAGCTGTTTTTT.

The CDR3 region has the DNA TGTGCCAGCAGTTTACTAGCGGGGTCCAAAAACATTCAGTACTTC. Its protein is CASSLLAGSKNIQYF. This chain links TRBV28 with TRBJ2-4, with 9 bases aligning to TRBD2. Per the germline V gene, CDR1 is MDHEN and CDR2 is SYDVKM. Trimming took 2 bases from V and 2 from J; bases not matched to a gene: 1. CDR3 length equals 15 residues. The full variable domain, its missing parts supplied by reference TRBV28 and TRBJ2-4, is DVKVTQSSRYLVKRTGEKVFLECVQDMDHENMFWYRQDPGLGLRLIYFSYDVKMKEKGDIPEGYSVSREKKERFSLILESASTNQTSMYLCASSLLAGSKNIQYFGAGTRLSVL.

V and J are TRBV30 and TRBJ2-3; perhaps TRBD1 as D (6 bases). V lost 3 bases and J lost 4, with 14 bases in between. The CDR3 is 14 amino acids. CDR1 is GTSNPN and CDR2 is SVGIG in the germline V gene (reference sequence). The CDR3 region has the DNA TGTGCCTGGAGGGACAGACGGAGCGCAGATACGCAGTATTTT. Amino acids: CAWRDRRSADTQYF.

This clone was seen just once. The rearrangement links TRBV5-4 to TRBJ2-5; 9 bases agree with TRBD2. J lost 5 bases, V lost 1 base, and 6 bases had no gene match. The CDR3 is made up of 15 amino acids. The germline gives CDR1 SGHNT, CDR2 YYREEE (reference sequence). The DNA of the CDR3 is TGTGCCAGCAGCTTGAGCGGGGGGACTTTGGAGACCCAGTACTTC. It codes for CASSLSGGTLETQYF.

The chain has TRBV20-1 and TRBJ1-2; 9 bases agree with TRBD1. The CDR3 sequence is 11 residues long. CDR1 is DFQATT and CDR2 is SNEGSKA in the germline V gene (reference sequence). V shed 6 bases and J 5 bases; nucleotides not matched to a gene: 1. CDR3 amino acids: CSAGTGYGYTF. CDR3 nucleotides: TGCAGTGCAGGGACAGGGTATGGCTACACCTTC.

The chain carries TRBV19 and TRBJ1-3; D call uncertain. The CDR3 has 16 amino acids. Trimming stripped 1 base from V and 0 bases from J, with 10 bases between. Looked up from germline, CDR1 is LNHDA and CDR2 is SQIVND (reference sequence). CDR3 amino acids: CASSIGYSRSGNTIYF. The CDR3 DNA sequence: TGTGCCAGTAGTATAGGGTACAGTCGCTCTGGAAACACCATATATTTT.

Turning to this clone: Germline is not matched at one junction end, which may reflect a read error. The chain links TRBV5-1 to TRBJ1-4, with TRBD1 matching 9 bases. The germline CDR1 and CDR2 sequences are SGHRS and YFSETQ. The CDR3 loop spans 16 amino acids. Here the CDR3 DNA reads TGCGCCAGCAGTTTGGGACCGGGACAGGGAAGTGAAAAACTGTTTTTT. Translating it yields CASSLGPGQGSEKLFF.

V is TRBV28 and J is TRBJ1-6; D may be TRBD1 (6 bases). The CDR3 extends over 15 amino acids. V was shortened by 5 bases and J by 4 bases, with 12 bases between the two germline ends. Germline V gene data show CDR1 as MDHEN and CDR2 as SYDVKM. The CDR3, as DNA: TGTGCCAGCAGTCCCCTGGACAGTTATAATTCACCCCTCCACTTT. Its protein is CASSPLDSYNSPLHF.

The J gene is TRBJ2-2, the V gene TRBV9; 10 nucleotides align to TRBD1. V lost 1 base and J lost 5; bases outside the gene matches: 5. The CDR3 contains 16 residues. Per germline, CDR1 SGDLS and CDR2 YYNGEE. The CDR3 nucleotides read TGTGCCAGCAGCGTATCGACAGGGGGCAGGACCGGGGAGCTGTTTTTT. Translated: CASSVSTGGRTGELFF.

This chain uses TRBV6-5 with TRBJ1-3, with D possibly being TRBD1 (6 bases). The germline V gene encodes CDR1 MNHEY and CDR2 SVGAGI. The V end was cut by 5 bases, the J end by 1 base, with 12 bases between. There are 15 residues in the CDR3. As DNA, the CDR3 is TGTGCCAGCAGTATTCAGGGGCGATCTGGAAACACCATATATTTT. Translation: CASSIQGRSGNTIYF.

A note on this clone: Other DNA variants within this sample encode the same CDR3. The chain is built from TRBV18 and TRBJ1-5; TRBD1 agrees at 9 bases. Germline assignment: CDR1 KGHSH and CDR2 LQKENI. The CDR3 covers 15 residues. The trim removed 4 bases at V and 1 base at J, leaving 2 bases unmatched. CDR3 protein: CASSLQGASNQPQHF. CDR3 DNA: TGTGCCAGCTCACTACAGGGGGCCAGCAATCAGCCCCAGCATTTT.

The chain carries TRBV4-2 and TRBJ2-1; D may be TRBD2 (7 bases). The CDR3 spans 15 residues. V was shortened by 0 bases and J by 8 bases, with 14 bases between the two germline ends. CDR1 is LGHNA and CDR2 is YNFKEQ in the germline V gene. In nucleotides, the CDR3 is TGTGCCAGCAGCCAAGAGGGGGGGCGCGTCGATGAGCAGTTCTTC. This codes for CASSQEGGRVDEQFF.